This entry lists 17 T cell receptor beta chains sequenced from one sample in a study of OX40 agonist ivuxolimab in advanced cancers. Data came from immunoSEQ multiplex PCR; TCRdb stores just in-frame clones and leaves some out. This sample has about 36,000 clones, with about 78% found just once. The material sequenced was CD4+ or CD8+ T cells sorted from blood, taken in a trial of the OX40 agonist ivuxolimab. These receptor sequences come from an adult with an advanced solid tumor such as melanoma, head and neck, liver or kidney cancer.

This clone was seen only a few times. Other DNA sequences in this sample translate to the same CDR3. This sequence joins TRBV7-9 and TRBJ1-5; D uncertain. In germline, CDR1 is SEHNR, CDR2 FQNEAQ (reference sequence). V lost 11 bases, J lost 2 bases, and 13 bases lay in between. The CDR3 contains 13 residues. DNA for the CDR3: TGTGCCGGTGGAGGGCTAGGCAATCAGCCCCAGCATTTT. It yields the protein CAGGGLGNQPQHF. The full variable domain, in which reference TRBV7-9 and TRBJ1-5 provide the parts outside the CDR3, is DTGVSQNPRHKITKRGQNVTFRCDPISEHNRLYWYRQTLGQGPEFLTYFQNEAQLEKSRLLSDRFSAERPKGSFSTLEIQRTEQGDSAMYLCAGGGLGNQPQHFGDGTRLSIL.

The V call is TRBV28, the J call TRBJ2-2, with D tentatively TRBD2 (6 bases). Between the trimmed V and J ends, which lost 6 bases and 1 base, there was a span of 9 bases. CDR3 length: 14 amino acids. Germline CDR1 is MDHEN and CDR2 is SYDVKM. This CDR3 is CASRGGVNTGELFF. CDR3 in DNA: TGTGCCAGCAGGGGCGGGGTGAACACCGGGGAGCTGTTTTTT. Together with reference TRBV28 and TRBJ2-2, the CDR3 gives the full variable domain: DVKVTQSSRYLVKRTGEKVFLECVQDMDHENMFWYRQDPGLGLRLIYFSYDVKMKEKGDIPEGYSVSREKKERFSLILESASTNQTSMYLCASRGGVNTGELFFGEGSRLTVL.

The V gene is TRBV6-6, the J gene TRBJ2-5; D remains unclear. Trimming took 8 bases from V and 2 from J, leaving 9 bases between them. Germline CDR1 is MNHNY and CDR2 is SVGAGI (reference sequence). This CDR3 has 12 residues. The CDR3 DNA sequence: TGTGCCAGCCGGTTGCCACAAGAGACCCAGTACTTC. Protein: CASRLPQETQYF.

The rearrangement links TRBV10-2 to TRBJ1-5; D unclear. The CDR3 runs 17 residues. The V end was cut by 0 bases, the J end by 0 bases, with 12 bases between. Germline V gives CDR1 WSHSY, CDR2 SAAADI. The CDR3 bases are TGCGCCAGCAGTGAGTCGTCGGCAGCCTATAGCAATCAGCCCCAGCATTTT. The encoded protein is CASSESSAAYSNQPQHF.

The chain has TRBV16 and TRBJ2-1, with 10 bases identical to TRBD2. The CDR3 is 16 residues long. With 9 bases clipped from V and 0 bases from J, the junction kept 8 bases outside the gene matches. From germline, CDR1 is KGHSY and CDR2 FQNENV. The CDR3 DNA follows: TGTGCCAGAGCGGGGGGGAGGGGGACCTCCTACAATGAGCAGTTCTTC. Its protein is CARAGGRGTSYNEQFF.

The V call is TRBV2, the J call TRBJ1-4; 9 bases agree with TRBD1. J gave up 8 bases and V 8 bases, and 6 bases lay outside the gene matches. Per germline, CDR1 SNHLY and CDR2 FYNNEI. The CDR3 runs 13 residues. The CDR3 sequence: CASVSDRGEKLFF. The CDR3 nucleotides are TGTGCCAGCGTCTCGGACAGGGGCGAAAAACTGTTTTTT. The whole variable domain, filled in from reference TRBV2 and TRBJ1-4, reads EPEVTQTPSHQVTQMGQEVILRCVPISNHLYFYWYRQILGQKVEFLVSFYNNEISEKSEIFDDQFSVERPDGSNFTLKIRSTKLEDSAMYFCASVSDRGEKLFFGSGTQLSVL.

The chain uses TRBV7-2 and TRBJ1-2; D unresolved. The CDR3 is 12 residues long. V was pared by 3 bases and J by 7 bases, with 9 bases between. Germline loops: CDR1 SGHTA, CDR2 FQGNSA. CDR3 region: CASSFLGTGYTF. The CDR3 region has the DNA TGTGCCAGCAGCTTTTTGGGAACTGGCTACACCTTC.

CDR3 nucleotides: TGTGCCACCAGCAGAGAGGACACCTACGAGCAGTACTTC. Translation gives CATSREDTYEQYF. This rearrangement joins TRBV15 to TRBJ2-7; a weak D match, TRBD1 (5 bases). The CDR3 runs 13 residues. V lost 0 bases and J lost 2, with 5 bases in between. Germline values: CDR1 LNHNV, CDR2 YYDKDF (reference sequence). Supplemented by reference TRBV15 and TRBJ2-7, the full variable domain reads DAMVIQNPRYQVTQFGKPVTLSCSQTLNHNVMYWYQQKSSQAPKLLFHYYDKDFNNEADTPDNFQSRRPNTSFCFLDIRSPGLGDTAMYLCATSREDTYEQYFGPGTRLTVT.

This clone was found a few times. The V and J genes are TRBV18 and TRBJ2-5; unclear D gene. The CDR3 is 14 residues long. Trimming left V 3 bases short and J 1 base short, with 9 bases between. In germline, CDR1 is KGHSH, CDR2 LQKENI. The CDR3 DNA sequence: TGTGCCAGCTCACCCTTAGGAAGCCAAGAGACCCAGTACTTC. Protein: CASSPLGSQETQYF.

The chain has TRBV5-6 and TRBJ1-3, with 9 bases fitting TRBD1. The CDR3 has 15 amino acids. With V trimmed by 0 bases and J by 4 bases, 2 bases remained unmatched. Germline assignment: CDR1 SGHDT and CDR2 YYEEEE. CDR3 in DNA: TGTGCCAGCAGCTTGGCGGGGACAGGGGGAAACACCATATATTTT. Encoded protein: CASSLAGTGGNTIYF. The whole variable domain, filled in from reference TRBV5-6 and TRBJ1-3, reads DAGVTQSPTHLIKTRGQQVTLRCSPKSGHDTVSWYQQALGQGPQFIFQYYEEEERQRGNFPDRFSGHQFPNYSSELNVNALLLGDSALYLCASSLAGTGGNTIYFGEGSWLTVV.

The genes are TRBV21-1 and TRBJ1-5. TRBV21-1 is a documented pseudogene. The CDR3 runs 17 residues. The CDR3 DNA reads as TGTGCCAGCAGGTGTGAGGTAGTACATTGGCATCATCAGCCCCAGCATTTT. As protein: CASRCEVVHWHHQPQHF.

The V gene is TRBV5-6, the J gene TRBJ1-1; possible D gene TRBD1, 6 bases. The V end lost 2 bases, the J end lost 7 bases, and 9 bases lay between the germline ends. The CDR3 has 12 residues. Germline loops: CDR1 SGHDT, CDR2 YYEEEE. Written as DNA, the CDR3 is TGTGCCAGCAGCTTTGACAGGTATGAAGCTTTCTTT. It specifies CASSFDRYEAFF.

V usage is TRBV2 and J usage is TRBJ2-3; D may be TRBD2 (6 bases). V lost 8 bases, J lost 6 bases, and 18 bases lay in between. The germline CDR1 and CDR2 sequences are SNHLY and FYNNEI. CDR3 size: 14 residues. The CDR3 here is CASGGMGFKDTQYF. CDR3 coding DNA: TGTGCCAGCGGGGGGATGGGCTTCAAGGATACGCAGTATTTT. Variable domain in full (rest from reference TRBV2 and TRBJ2-3): EPEVTQTPSHQVTQMGQEVILRCVPISNHLYFYWYRQILGQKVEFLVSFYNNEISEKSEIFDDQFSVERPDGSNFTLKIRSTKLEDSAMYFCASGGMGFKDTQYFGPGTRLTVL.

This clone turned up a few times. The chain joins TRBV2 to TRBJ1-5, with D perhaps matching TRBD1 (6 bases). V lost 3 bases, J lost 6 bases, and 15 bases lay in between. The CDR3 has 15 residues. Germline V gene data show CDR1 as SNHLY and CDR2 as FYNNEI. For the CDR3, the DNA is TGTGCCAGCAGTGAGTGGCAGGGGAACGGTCAGCCCCAGCATTTT. This sequence encodes CASSEWQGNGQPQHF.

J is TRBJ2-7 and V is TRBV29-1, with 7 bases matching TRBD1. V shed 5 bases, J shed 6 bases, and the junction held 10 bases outside the gene matches. The CDR3 extends over 13 amino acids. Germline CDR1 SQVTM, CDR2 ANQGSEA. The CDR3 region is CSVTDRDVGEQYF. The CDR3 DNA follows: TGCAGCGTTACCGACAGGGATGTAGGCGAGCAGTACTTC.

This clone came up once. The chain couples TRBV6-5 to TRBJ1-2; D is undetermined. Trimming took 7 bases from V and 8 from J, leaving 17 bases between them. In germline, CDR1 is MNHEY, CDR2 SVGAGI. The CDR3 has 13 residues. The CDR3 protein is CASTQGGLYGYTF. The CDR3 nucleotides read TGTGCCAGCACCCAAGGAGGACTCTACGGCTACACCTTC.

The chain uses TRBV6-5 and TRBJ2-7; D not certain. The CDR3 spans 13 residues. Germline V lookup: CDR1 MNHEY, CDR2 SVGAGI. The V end was cut by 7 bases, the J end by 2 bases, with 12 bases between. The CDR3: CASTALGTYEQYF. Written as DNA, the CDR3 is TGTGCCAGCACGGCTCTTGGTACCTACGAGCAGTACTTC.